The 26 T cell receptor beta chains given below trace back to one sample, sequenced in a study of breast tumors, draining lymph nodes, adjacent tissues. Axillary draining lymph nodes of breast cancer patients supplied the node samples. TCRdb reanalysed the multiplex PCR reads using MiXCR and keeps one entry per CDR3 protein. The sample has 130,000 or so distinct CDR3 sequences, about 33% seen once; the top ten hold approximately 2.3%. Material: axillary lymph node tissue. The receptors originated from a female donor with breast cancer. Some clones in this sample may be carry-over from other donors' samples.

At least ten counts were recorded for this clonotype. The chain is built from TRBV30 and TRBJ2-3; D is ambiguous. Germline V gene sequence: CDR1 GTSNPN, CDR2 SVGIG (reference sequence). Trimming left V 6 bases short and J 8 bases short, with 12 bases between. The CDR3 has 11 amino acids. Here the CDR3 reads CACDLGVTQYF. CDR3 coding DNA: TGTGCCTGTGATCTGGGTGTTACGCAGTATTTT.

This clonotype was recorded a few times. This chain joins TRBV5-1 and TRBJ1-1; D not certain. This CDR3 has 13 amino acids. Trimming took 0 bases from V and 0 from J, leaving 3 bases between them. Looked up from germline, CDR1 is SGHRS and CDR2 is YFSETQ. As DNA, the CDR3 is TGCGCCAGCAGCTTGGACGTGAACACTGAAGCTTTCTTT. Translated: CASSLDVNTEAFF.

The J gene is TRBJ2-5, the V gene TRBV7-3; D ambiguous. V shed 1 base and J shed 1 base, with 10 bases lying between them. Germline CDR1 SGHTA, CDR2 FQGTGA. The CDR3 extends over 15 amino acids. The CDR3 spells CASSLRNQAQETQYF. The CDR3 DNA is TGTGCCAGCAGCTTAAGGAACCAAGCCCAAGAGACCCAGTACTTC.

CDR3 in amino acids: CASSFSRVGDTEAFF. CDR3 DNA sequence: TGTGCCAGCAGCTTTAGTAGGGTGGGTGACACTGAAGCTTTCTTT. The chain joins TRBV11-2 to TRBJ1-1; D not resolved. Trimming took 3 bases from V and 3 from J, leaving 14 bases between them. Looked up from germline, CDR1 is SGHAT and CDR2 is FQNNGV. The CDR3 has 15 amino acids.

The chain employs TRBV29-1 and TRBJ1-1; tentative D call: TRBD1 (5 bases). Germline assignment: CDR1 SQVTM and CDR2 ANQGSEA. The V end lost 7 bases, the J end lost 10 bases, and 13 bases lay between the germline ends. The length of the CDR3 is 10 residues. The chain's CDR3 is CSAEEQGAFF. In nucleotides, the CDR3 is TGCAGCGCCGAGGAGCAGGGAGCTTTCTTT.

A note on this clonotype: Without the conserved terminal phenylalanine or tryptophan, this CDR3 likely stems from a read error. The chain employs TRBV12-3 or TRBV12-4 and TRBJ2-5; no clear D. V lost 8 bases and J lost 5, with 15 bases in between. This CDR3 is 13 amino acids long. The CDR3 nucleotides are TGTGCCAGCTATGGTCAAGGTGAGGAGACCCAGTACTAC. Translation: CASYGQGEETQYY.

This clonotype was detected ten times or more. The DNA for the CDR3 is TGTGCCAGCAGCTTCCGGGGGTTCACAGATACGCAGTATTTT. Amino acids: CASSFRGFTDTQYF. The chain carries TRBV11-2 and TRBJ2-3, with D possibly matching TRBD2 (6 bases). CDR3 length equals 14 residues. Trimming shortened V by 3 bases and J by 2 bases, and 9 bases separated the two germline ends. Germline V lookup: CDR1 SGHAT, CDR2 FQNNGV.

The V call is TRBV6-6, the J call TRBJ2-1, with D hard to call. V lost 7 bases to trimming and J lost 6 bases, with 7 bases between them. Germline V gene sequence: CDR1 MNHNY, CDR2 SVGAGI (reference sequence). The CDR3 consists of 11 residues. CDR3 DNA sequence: TGTGCCAGCACCACCGCCAATGAGCAGTTCTTC. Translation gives CASTTANEQFF.

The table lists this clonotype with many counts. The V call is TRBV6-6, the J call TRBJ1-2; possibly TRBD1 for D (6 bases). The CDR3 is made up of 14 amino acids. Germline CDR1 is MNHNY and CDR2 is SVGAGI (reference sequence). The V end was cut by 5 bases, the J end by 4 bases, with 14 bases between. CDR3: CASSHRDTSYGYTF. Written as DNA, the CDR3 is TGTGCCAGCAGTCACCGGGACACCAGCTATGGCTACACCTTC.

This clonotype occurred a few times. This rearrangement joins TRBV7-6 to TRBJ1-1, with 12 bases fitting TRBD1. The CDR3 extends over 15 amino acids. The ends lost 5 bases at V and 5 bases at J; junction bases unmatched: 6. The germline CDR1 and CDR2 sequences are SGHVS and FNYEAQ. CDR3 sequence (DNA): TGTGCCAGCAGCCCCCGGGGACAGGGGGCAACTGAAGCTTTCTTT. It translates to CASSPRGQGATEAFF.

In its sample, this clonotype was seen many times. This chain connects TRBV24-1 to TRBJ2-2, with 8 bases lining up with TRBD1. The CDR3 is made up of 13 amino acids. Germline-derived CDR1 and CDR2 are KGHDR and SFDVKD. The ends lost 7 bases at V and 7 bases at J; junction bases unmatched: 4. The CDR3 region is CATRGQGGGELFF. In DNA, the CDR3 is TGTGCCACCAGAGGACAGGGCGGCGGGGAGCTGTTTTTT.

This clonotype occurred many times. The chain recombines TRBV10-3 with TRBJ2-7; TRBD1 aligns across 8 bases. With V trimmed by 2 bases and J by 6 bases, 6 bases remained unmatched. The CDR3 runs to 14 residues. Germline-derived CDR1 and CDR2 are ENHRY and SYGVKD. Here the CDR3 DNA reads TGTGCCATCAGTGAGCGAGACAGGGGCCGCGAGCAGTACGTC. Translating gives CAISERDRGREQYV.

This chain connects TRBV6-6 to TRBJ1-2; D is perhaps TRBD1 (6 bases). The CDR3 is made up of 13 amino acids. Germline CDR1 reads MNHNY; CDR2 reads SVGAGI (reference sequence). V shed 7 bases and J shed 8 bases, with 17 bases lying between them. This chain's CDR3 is CASTIAGTTGYTF. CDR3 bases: TGTGCCAGCACCATAGCGGGGACAACAGGCTACACCTTC.

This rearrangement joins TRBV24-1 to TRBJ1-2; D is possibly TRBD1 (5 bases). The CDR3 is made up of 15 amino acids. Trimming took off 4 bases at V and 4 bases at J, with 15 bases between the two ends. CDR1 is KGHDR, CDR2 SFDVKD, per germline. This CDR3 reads CATSDPGTQLYGYTF. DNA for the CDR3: TGTGCCACCAGTGACCCAGGGACGCAGCTCTATGGCTACACCTTC.

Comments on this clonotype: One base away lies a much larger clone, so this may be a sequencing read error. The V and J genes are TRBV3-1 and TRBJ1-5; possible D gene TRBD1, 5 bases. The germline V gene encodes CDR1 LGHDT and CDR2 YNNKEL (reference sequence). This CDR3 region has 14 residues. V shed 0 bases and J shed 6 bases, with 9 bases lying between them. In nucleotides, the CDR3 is TGTGCCAGCAGCCAAGAGGGGGTAGGTCAGCCCCAGCATTTT. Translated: CASSQEGVGQPQHF.

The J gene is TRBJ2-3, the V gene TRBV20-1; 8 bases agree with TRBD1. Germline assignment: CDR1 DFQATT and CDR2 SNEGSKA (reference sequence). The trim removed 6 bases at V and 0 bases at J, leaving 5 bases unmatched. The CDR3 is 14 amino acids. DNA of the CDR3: TGCAGTGCCGCGGACAGGGCGAGCACAGATACGCAGTATTTT. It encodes CSAADRASTDTQYF.

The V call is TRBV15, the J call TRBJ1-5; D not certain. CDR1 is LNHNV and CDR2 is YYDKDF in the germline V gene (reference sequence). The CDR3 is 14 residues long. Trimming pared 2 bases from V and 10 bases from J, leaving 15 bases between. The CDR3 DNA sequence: TGTGCCACCAGCAGAAGAAGTTCTCAGTTCCCCCAGCATTTT. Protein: CATSRRSSQFPQHF.

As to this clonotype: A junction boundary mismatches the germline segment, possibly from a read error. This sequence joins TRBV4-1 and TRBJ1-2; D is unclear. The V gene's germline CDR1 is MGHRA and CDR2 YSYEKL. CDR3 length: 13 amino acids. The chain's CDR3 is CASSLRRTSGHTF. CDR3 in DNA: TGCGCCAGCAGCCTTCGGAGGACTTCTGGCCACACCTTC.

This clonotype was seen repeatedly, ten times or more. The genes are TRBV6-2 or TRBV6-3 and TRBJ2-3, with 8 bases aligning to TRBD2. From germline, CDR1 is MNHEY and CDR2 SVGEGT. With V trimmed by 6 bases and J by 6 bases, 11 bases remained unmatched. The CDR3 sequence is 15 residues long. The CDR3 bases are TGTGCCAGCAGCGACACTAGCGGAAGCTTGGATACGCAGTATTTT. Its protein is CASSDTSGSLDTQYF.

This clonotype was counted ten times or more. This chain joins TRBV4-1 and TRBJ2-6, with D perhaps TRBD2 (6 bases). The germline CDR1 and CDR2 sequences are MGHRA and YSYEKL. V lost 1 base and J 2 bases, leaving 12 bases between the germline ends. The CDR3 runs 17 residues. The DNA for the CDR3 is TGCGCCAGCAGCCAAGCCTTAGGAGGGGCTGGGGCCAACGTCCTGACTTTC. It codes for CASSQALGGAGANVLTF.

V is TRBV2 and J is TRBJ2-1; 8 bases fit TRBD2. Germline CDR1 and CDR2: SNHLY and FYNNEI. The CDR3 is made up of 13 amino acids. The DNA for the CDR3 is TGTGCTAGCGGGGTGAGCTCCTACAATGAGCAGTTCTTC. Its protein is CASGVSSYNEQFF.

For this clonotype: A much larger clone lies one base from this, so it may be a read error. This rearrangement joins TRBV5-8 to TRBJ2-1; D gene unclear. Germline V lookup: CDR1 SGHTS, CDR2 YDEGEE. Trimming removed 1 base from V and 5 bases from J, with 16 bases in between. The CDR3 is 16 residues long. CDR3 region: CASSLSVAANDNEQFF. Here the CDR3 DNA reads TGTGCCAGCAGCTTGTCCGTGGCTGCGAACGACAATGAGCAGTTCTTC.

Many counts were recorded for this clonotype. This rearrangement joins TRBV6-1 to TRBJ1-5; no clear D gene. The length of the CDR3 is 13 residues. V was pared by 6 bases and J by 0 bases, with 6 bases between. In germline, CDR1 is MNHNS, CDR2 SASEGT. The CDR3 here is CASRVDSNQPQHF. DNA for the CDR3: TGTGCCAGCAGGGTAGATAGCAATCAGCCCCAGCATTTT.

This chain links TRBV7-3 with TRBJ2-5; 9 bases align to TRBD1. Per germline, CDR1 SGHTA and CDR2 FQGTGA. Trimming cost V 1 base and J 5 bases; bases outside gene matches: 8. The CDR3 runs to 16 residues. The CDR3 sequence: CASSLSGDRVGETQYF. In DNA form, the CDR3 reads TGTGCCAGCAGCTTAAGTGGGGACAGGGTGGGGGAGACCCAGTACTTC.

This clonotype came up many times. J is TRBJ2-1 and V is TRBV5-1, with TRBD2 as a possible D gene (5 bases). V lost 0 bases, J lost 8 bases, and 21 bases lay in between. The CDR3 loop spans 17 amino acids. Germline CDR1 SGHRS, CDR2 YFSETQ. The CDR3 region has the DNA TGCGCCAGCAGCTTGGCCCAGCCAAGTCTGAGGGCGGATGAGCAGTTCTTC. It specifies CASSLAQPSLRADEQFF.

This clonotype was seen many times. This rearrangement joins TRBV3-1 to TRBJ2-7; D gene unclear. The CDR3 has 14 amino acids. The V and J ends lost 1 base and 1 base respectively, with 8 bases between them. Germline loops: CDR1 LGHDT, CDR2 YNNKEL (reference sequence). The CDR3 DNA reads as TGTGCCAGCAGCCAAGGCACTCAATCCTACGAGCAGTACTTC. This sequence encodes CASSQGTQSYEQYF.